A single sample is the source of the 5 T cell receptor beta chains below, sequenced in a study of blood T cell repertoires in COVID-19 (dated by TCRdb to about 2020). Preparation of the library involved the immunoSEQ multiplex PCR assay. In TCRdb, the immuneACCESS table is reduced to in-frame sequences with V and J assigned. These tables do not hold every clone; where another copy was compared, an unresolved V gene accounts for under half, and the others remain unexplained. Counted in this sample were about 160,000 clones; roughly 85% of them appeared once. Clones ranked in the top ten supply under 3.5% of the sample. Sequenced material: peripheral blood. These receptors were obtained from a man in his sixties or seventies with acute or convalescent COVID-19.

The table lists this clone with a few counts. The chain recombines TRBV29-1 with TRBJ2-1, with 14 bases fitting TRBD2. Per the germline V gene, CDR1 is SQVTM and CDR2 is ANQGSEA. The CDR3 is made up of 15 amino acids. With 6 bases clipped from V and 2 bases from J, the junction kept 3 bases outside the gene matches. The CDR3 loop is CSVGTSGSPYNEQFF. In DNA, the CDR3 is TGCAGCGTGGGGACTAGCGGGAGCCCCTACAATGAGCAGTTCTTC.

The chain employs TRBV5-1 and TRBJ2-5, with 14 nucleotides matching TRBD2. This CDR3 has 16 amino acids. Germline loops: CDR1 SGHRS, CDR2 YFSETQ. V gave up 4 bases and J gave up 5 bases; unmatched junction bases: 7. The CDR3: CASSRGGLAGEETQYF. Written as DNA, the CDR3 is TGCGCCAGCAGCCGGGGGGGACTAGCGGGAGAGGAGACCCAGTACTTC.

The rearrangement uses TRBV7-8 and TRBJ2-1; D not resolved. Germline-derived CDR1 and CDR2 are SGHVS and FQNEAQ. V lost 1 base to trimming and J lost 5 bases, with 6 bases between them. CDR3 length: 13 amino acids. The CDR3 DNA sequence: TGTGCCAGCAGCTTAGACGGTAACAATGAGCAGTTCTTC. Its protein is CASSLDGNNEQFF.

This clone occurred once. The V and J genes are TRBV18 and TRBJ1-1, with 9 bases fitting TRBD1. This CDR3 comprises 15 residues. CDR1 is KGHSH, CDR2 LQKENI, per germline. V gave up 6 bases and J gave up 5 bases; unmatched junction bases: 10. In nucleotides, the CDR3 is TGTGCCAGCTCGCTTCGAGGGGACAGGGAAACTGAAGCTTTCTTT. It encodes CASSLRGDRETEAFF.

The chain links TRBV19 to TRBJ1-5; 8 positions agree with TRBD1. The CDR3 spans 13 residues. J was trimmed by 11 bases and V by 5 bases; bases with no gene match: 8. Germline V gives CDR1 LNHDA, CDR2 SQIVND (reference sequence). DNA for the CDR3: TGTGCCAGTAGTCCCCAGACAGGGGCCACCCAGCATTTT. This gives the protein CASSPQTGATQHF.